The sequence of this T cell receptor (beta chain) was determined in a study of cytomegalovirus exposure and HLA in healthy donors. Whole-study findings and limits: Cytomegalovirus-associated status was assigned to 164 TCR beta chains. Among the CMV-associated chains, a few were confirmed in vitro as specific for CMV antigens.

The germline V gene has CDR1 SGHTA and CDR2 FQGNSA. CDR3 length: 19 residues. V lost 1 base to trimming and J lost 0 bases, with 18 bases between them. A remark on this clone: The antigen is unknown.

Sequencing was performed with immunoSEQ multiplex PCR; in TCRdb, only in-frame clones are kept and a portion is missing. Of 59,000 or so clones listed, 89% are singletons. V gene TRBV7-2 combines with J gene TRBJ2-2; D is ambiguous. Sequencing was carried out using PBMCs. The receptor's source is a woman younger than 35 in good health and CMV-seronegative. CDR3 protein: CASSLGAIGASPNTGELFF. In DNA, the CDR3 is TGTGCCAGCAGCTTAGGGGCGATCGGTGCGTCCCCGAACACCGGGGAGCTGTTTTTT.